The rows below give T cell receptor beta chains drawn from one sample of a study of PD-L1 blockade in urothelial cancer. Sequenced by immunoSEQ multiplex PCR; TCRdb stores in-frame clones only, minus some. This table has about 30,000 clones, about 90% appearing once. Sequenced material: PBMCs, taken around atezolizumab (anti-PD-L1) treatment. These TCRs come from a man aged 45-60 years with urothelial cancer. Both conserved end residues are part of each CDR3. The order of the fields is J gene, clone size, D gene, V gene, CDR3 protein, CDR3 DNA. D genes are given only for firm matches. Clone size is shown for a subset of rows, as once, few, many or a class of expanded clone.

>TRBJ2-7|.|TRBD1|TRBV27
CASSFFTGTVSYEQYF
TGTGCCAGCAGTTTTTTCACCGGGACAGTGTCCTACGAGCAGTACTTC
>TRBJ1-5|.|TRBD1|TRBV4-3
CASSQALTGVATPQHF
TGCGCCAGCAGCCAAGCCTTGACAGGGGTTGCGACTCCCCAGCATTTT
>TRBJ1-1|.|.|TRBV11-2
CASSLDLGYTEAFF
TGTGCCAGCAGCTTAGATCTAGGTTACACTGAAGCTTTCTTT
>TRBJ1-2|.|.|TRBV2
CASSPRGSDGYTF
TGTGCCAGCAGCCCCAGGGGTTCGGATGGCTACACCTTC
>TRBJ2-7|once|TRBD2|TRBV4-1
CASSQDPAGGGTYEQYF
TGCGCCAGCAGCCAAGATCCAGCGGGGGGAGGTACCTACGAGCAGTACTTC
>TRBJ2-7|.|TRBD1|TRBV10-2
CASSEPYRTGVKYEQYF
TGCGCCAGCAGTGAGCCCTACCGGACAGGGGTAAAGTACGAGCAGTACTTC
>TRBJ1-2|.|TRBD1|TRBV5-1
CASSTGQGLVGYTF
TGCGCCAGCAGCACCGGACAGGGCCTAGTAGGCTACACCTTC
>TRBJ2-3|few|.|TRBV11-3
CASSSRVTDTQYF
TGTGCCAGCAGCTCCAGGGTAACAGATACGCAGTATTTT
>TRBJ2-1|once|TRBD2|TRBV7-9
CASSVTSGAYNEQFF
TGTGCCAGCAGCGTGACTAGCGGGGCCTACAATGAGCAGTTCTTC
>TRBJ2-3|.|.|TRBV19
CASSIQAPGDTQYF
TGTGCCAGTAGTATTCAGGCCCCGGGGGATACGCAGTATTTT
>TRBJ1-6|.|.|TRBV4-1
CASSFSGQAYNSPLHF
TGCGCCAGCAGCTTTTCGGGACAAGCCTATAATTCACCCCTCCACTTT
>TRBJ2-5|.|TRBD2|TRBV11-2
CASSRGSGGASKTQYF
TGTGCCAGCAGCCGGGGCTCGGGGGGGGCTAGTAAGACCCAGTACTTC
>TRBJ1-1|once|.|TRBV11-2
CASSLPRGTEAFF
TGTGCCAGCAGCTTACCAAGGGGGACTGAAGCTTTCTTT
>TRBJ2-7|.|.|TRBV9
CASSLGQRITEQYF
TGTGCCAGCAGCTTAGGGCAGCGAATTACCGAGCAGTACTTC
>TRBJ1-1|once|.|TRBV6-5
CASSYFEGVEAFF
TGTGCCAGCAGTTACTTCGAGGGGGTTGAAGCTTTCTTT
>TRBJ2-5|.|.|TRBV12-2
CASRPLSGGGPTLPETQYF
TGTGCAAGTCGCCCCCTTAGCGGGGGGGGCCCCACTTTACCAGAGACCCAGTACTTC
>TRBJ2-1|.|TRBD2|TRBV7-8
CASSITGTRAMDEQFF
TGTGCCAGCAGCATAACCGGGACTAGGGCTATGGATGAGCAGTTCTTC
>TRBJ2-3|.|TRBD2|TRBV7-3
CASSLAGGLIDTQYF
TGTGCCAGCAGCTTAGCGGGGGGGCTCATAGATACGCAGTATTTT
>TRBJ2-7|.|TRBD2|TRBV2
CASSGPLAGGDYEQYF
TGTGCCAGCAGTGGCCCACTAGCGGGGGGTGACTACGAGCAGTACTTC
>TRBJ2-7|.|.|TRBV18
CASSPKLQGTPLYEQYF
TGTGCCAGCTCACCTAAGTTACAGGGAACCCCCTTATACGAGCAGTACTTC
>TRBJ2-7|.|TRBD1|TRBV27
CATSGTGTHEQYF
TGTGCCACCTCCGGGACAGGGACCCACGAGCAGTACTTC
>TRBJ2-3|.|.|TRBV2
CASSAGFTDTQYF
TGTGCCAGCAGTGCGGGGTTCACAGATACGCAGTATTTT
>TRBJ1-5|.|TRBD1|TRBV28
CASSLPGGSHYQPQHF
TGTGCCAGCAGTCTTCCAGGGGGCAGCCATTATCAGCCCCAGCATTTT
>TRBJ1-5|few|.|TRBV28
CASSSGVGNQPQHF
TGTGCCAGCAGTTCAGGGGTGGGCAATCAGCCCCAGCATTTT
>TRBJ2-1|.|TRBD1|TRBV10-3
CAISGQGARNEQFF
TGTGCCATCAGTGGGCAGGGGGCGAGGAATGAGCAGTTCTTC
>TRBJ2-5|.|TRBD1|TRBV9
CASSTSGQGNWETQYF
TGTGCCAGCAGCACCTCGGGACAGGGGAATTGGGAGACCCAGTACTTC
>TRBJ2-1|.|.|TRBV19
CASSMGQGSNEQFF
TGTGCCAGTAGTATGGGGCAGGGGAGCAATGAGCAGTTCTTC
>TRBJ1-1|.|TRBD1|TRBV4-1
CASSQPGTGVTEAFF
TGCGCCAGCAGCCAACCCGGGACAGGGGTAACTGAAGCTTTCTTT
>TRBJ2-7|.|.|TRBV5-1
CASSLGFREQYF
TGCGCCAGCAGCTTGGGATTTCGGGAGCAGTACTTC
>TRBJ2-7|.|.|TRBV9
CASNRDPTDEQYF
TGTGCCAGCAACAGGGACCCCACCGACGAGCAGTACTTC
>TRBJ2-2|.|.|TRBV6-4
CASGEAGNTGELFF
TGTGCCAGCGGTGAAGCAGGGAACACCGGGGAGCTGTTTTTT
>TRBJ2-1|.|TRBD2|TRBV28
CASMRPSGSYEQFF
TGTGCCAGCATGCGTCCTAGCGGGAGCTATGAGCAGTTCTTC
>TRBJ1-1|.|.|TRBV2
CASNTGLNTEAFF
TGTGCCAGCAATACAGGGCTAAACACTGAAGCTTTCTTT
>TRBJ2-7|.|TRBD1|TRBV27
CASSLGTGENEQYF
TGTGCCAGCAGTTTAGGGACAGGGGAGAACGAGCAGTACTTC
>TRBJ1-5|.|.|TRBV5-6
CASSLGGGSNQPQHF
TGTGCCAGCAGCCTGGGAGGAGGGAGCAATCAGCCCCAGCATTTT
>TRBJ2-3|.|.|TRBV11-2
CASSLFWVGGDGTDTQYF
TGTGCCAGCAGCTTATTTTGGGTTGGCGGGGACGGCACAGATACGCAGTATTTT
>TRBJ1-1|few|.|TRBV7-3
CASSLTGNTEAFF
TGTGCCAGCAGCTTGACAGGTAACACTGAAGCTTTCTTT
>TRBJ2-6|.|.|TRBV28
CASSKPPGRSGANVLTF
TGTGCCAGCAGCAAACCCCCAGGGCGGTCTGGGGCCAACGTCCTGACTTTC
>TRBJ2-1|.|.|TRBV9
CASSVKGGNPTEQFF
TGTGCCAGCAGCGTGAAGGGCGGGAATCCTACTGAGCAGTTCTTC
>TRBJ2-1|.|TRBD2|TRBV7-8
CASSPGTWGGEQFF
TGTGCCAGCAGCCCTGGGACGTGGGGGGGTGAGCAGTTCTTC
>TRBJ2-7|.|.|TRBV30
CAWSGQVLYEQYF
TGTGCCTGGAGTGGACAGGTTCTCTACGAGCAGTACTTC